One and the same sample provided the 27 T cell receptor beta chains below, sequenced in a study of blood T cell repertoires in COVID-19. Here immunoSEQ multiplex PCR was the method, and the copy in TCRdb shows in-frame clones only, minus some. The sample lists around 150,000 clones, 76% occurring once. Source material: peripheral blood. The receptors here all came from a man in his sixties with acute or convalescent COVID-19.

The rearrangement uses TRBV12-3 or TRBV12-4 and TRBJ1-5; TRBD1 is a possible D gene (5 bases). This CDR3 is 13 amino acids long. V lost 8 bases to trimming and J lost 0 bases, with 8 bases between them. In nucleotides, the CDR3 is TGTGCCAGCTCCCAGGGTAGCAATCAGCCCCAGCATTTT. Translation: CASSQGSNQPQHF.

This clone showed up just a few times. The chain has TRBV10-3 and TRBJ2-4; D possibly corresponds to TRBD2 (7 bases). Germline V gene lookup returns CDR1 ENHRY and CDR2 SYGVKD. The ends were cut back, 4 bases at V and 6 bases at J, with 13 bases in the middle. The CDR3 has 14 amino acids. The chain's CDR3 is CAISGEGGGNIQYF. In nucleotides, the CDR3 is TGTGCCATCAGTGGGGAGGGAGGGGGAAACATTCAGTACTTC.

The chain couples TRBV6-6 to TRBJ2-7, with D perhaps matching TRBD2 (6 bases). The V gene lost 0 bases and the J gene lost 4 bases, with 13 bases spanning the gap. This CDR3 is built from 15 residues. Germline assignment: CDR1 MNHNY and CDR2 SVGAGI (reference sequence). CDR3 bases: TGTGCCAGCAGTTACTCGAAGCGGGTGGAATACGAGCAGTACTTC. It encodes CASSYSKRVEYEQYF.

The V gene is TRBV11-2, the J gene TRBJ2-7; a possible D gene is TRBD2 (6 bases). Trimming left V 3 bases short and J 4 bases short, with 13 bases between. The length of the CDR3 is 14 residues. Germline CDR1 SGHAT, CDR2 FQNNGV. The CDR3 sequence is CASSLVGGEYEQYF. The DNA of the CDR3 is TGTGCCAGCAGCTTGGTGGGAGGAGAGTACGAGCAGTACTTC.

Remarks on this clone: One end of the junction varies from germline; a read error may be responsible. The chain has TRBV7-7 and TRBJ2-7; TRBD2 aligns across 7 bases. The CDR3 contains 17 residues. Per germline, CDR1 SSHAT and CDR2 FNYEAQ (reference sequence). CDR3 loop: CASSPHSASGDSYEQYF. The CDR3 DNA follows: TGTGCTAGCAGCCCTCACTCCGCTAGCGGAGATTCCTACGAGCAGTACTTC.

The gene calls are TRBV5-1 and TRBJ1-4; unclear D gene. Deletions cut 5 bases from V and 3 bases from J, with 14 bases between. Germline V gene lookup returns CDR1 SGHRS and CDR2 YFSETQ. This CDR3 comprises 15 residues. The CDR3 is CASRPRYGPNEKLFF. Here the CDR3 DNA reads TGCGCCAGCAGACCCCGTTATGGGCCTAATGAAAAACTGTTTTTT.

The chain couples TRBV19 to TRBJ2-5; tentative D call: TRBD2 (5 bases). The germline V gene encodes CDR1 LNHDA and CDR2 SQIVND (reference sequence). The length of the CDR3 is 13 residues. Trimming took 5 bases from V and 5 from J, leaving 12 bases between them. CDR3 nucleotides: TGTGCCAGTAGTCTGGGCCCGGGGGAGACCCAGTACTTC. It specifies CASSLGPGETQYF.

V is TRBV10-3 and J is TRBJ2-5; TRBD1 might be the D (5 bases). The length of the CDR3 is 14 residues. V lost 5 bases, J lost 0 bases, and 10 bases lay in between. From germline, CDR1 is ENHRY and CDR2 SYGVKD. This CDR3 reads CAISPRADQETQYF. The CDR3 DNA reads TGTGCCATCAGTCCCAGGGCCGACCAAGAGACCCAGTACTTC.

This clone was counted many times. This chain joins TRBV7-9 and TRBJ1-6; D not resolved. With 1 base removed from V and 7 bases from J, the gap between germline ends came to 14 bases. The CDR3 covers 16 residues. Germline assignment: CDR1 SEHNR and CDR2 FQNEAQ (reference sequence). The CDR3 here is CASSLVRGLRNSPLHF. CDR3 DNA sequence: TGTGCCAGCAGCTTAGTTCGGGGATTGCGGAATTCACCCCTCCACTTT.

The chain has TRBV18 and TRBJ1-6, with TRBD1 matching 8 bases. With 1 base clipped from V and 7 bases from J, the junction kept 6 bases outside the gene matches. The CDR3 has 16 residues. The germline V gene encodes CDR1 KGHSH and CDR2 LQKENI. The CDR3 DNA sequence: TGTGCCAGCTCACCACAGAGGACAGGGAACAATTCACCCCTCCACTTT. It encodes CASSPQRTGNNSPLHF.

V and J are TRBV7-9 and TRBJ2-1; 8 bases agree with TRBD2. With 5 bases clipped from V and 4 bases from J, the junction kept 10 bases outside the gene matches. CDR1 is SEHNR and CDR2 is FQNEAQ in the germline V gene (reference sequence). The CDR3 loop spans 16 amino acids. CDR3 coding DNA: TGTGCCAGCAGCCCCCGAGGAAGCGGGAGATACAATGAGCAGTTCTTC. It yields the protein CASSPRGSGRYNEQFF.

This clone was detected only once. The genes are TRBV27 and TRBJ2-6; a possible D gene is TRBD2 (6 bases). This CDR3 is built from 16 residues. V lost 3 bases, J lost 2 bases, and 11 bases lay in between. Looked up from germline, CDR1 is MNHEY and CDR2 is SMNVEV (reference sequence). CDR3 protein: CASSFAGMPGANVLTF. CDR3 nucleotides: TGTGCCAGCAGTTTCGCGGGGATGCCTGGGGCCAACGTCCTGACTTTC.

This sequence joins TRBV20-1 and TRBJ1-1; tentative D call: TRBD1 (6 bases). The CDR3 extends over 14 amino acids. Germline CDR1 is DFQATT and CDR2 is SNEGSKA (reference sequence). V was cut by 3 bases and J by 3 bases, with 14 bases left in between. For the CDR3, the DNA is TGCAGTGCTAGTCTAACAGGGATTCACACTGAAGCTTTCTTT. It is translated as CSASLTGIHTEAFF.

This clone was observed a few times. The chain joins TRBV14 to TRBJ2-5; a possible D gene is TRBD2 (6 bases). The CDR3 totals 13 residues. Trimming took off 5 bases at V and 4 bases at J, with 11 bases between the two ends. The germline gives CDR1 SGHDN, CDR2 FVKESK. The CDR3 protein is CASSDGGGETQYF. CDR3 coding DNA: TGTGCCAGCAGCGATGGGGGAGGAGAGACCCAGTACTTC.

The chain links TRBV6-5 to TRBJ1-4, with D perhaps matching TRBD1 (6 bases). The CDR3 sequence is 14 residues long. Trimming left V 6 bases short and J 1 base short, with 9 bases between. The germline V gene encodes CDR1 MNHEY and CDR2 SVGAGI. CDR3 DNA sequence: TGTGCCAGCAGCCCACAGGGAACTAATGAAAAACTGTTTTTT. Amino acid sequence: CASSPQGTNEKLFF.

This CDR3 is CASSHLDREQFF. DNA of the CDR3: TGTGCCAGCAGTCACCTCGACAGGGAGCAGTTCTTC. The J gene is TRBJ2-1, the V gene TRBV28, with D tentatively TRBD1 (6 bases). The V gene's germline CDR1 is MDHEN and CDR2 SYDVKM. V was clipped by 5 bases and J by 10 bases, with 12 bases between them. The CDR3 sequence is 12 residues long.

The CDR3 sequence: CASSLFGLMNTEAFF. CDR3 coding DNA: TGTGCCAGCAGCTTATTTGGGCTGATGAACACTGAAGCTTTCTTT. This sequence joins TRBV5-5 and TRBJ1-1; D is unclear. The V and J ends lost 2 bases and 0 bases respectively, with 11 bases between them. This CDR3 has 15 amino acids. Germline assignment: CDR1 SGHKS and CDR2 YYEKEE (reference sequence).

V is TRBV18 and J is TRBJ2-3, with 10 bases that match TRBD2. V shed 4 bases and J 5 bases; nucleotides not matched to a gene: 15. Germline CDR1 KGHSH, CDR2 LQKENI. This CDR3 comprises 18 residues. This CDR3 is CASSLNGGPGLARDTQYF. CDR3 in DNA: TGTGCCAGCTCACTTAACGGGGGACCGGGACTAGCGAGAGATACGCAGTATTTT.

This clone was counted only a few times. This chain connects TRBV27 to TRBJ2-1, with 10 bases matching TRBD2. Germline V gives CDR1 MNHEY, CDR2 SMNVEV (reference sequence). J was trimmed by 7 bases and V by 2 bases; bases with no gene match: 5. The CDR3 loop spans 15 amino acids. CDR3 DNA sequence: TGTGCCAGCAGTTTAATTCTAGCGGGAGAGAATGAGCAGTTCTTC. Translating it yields CASSLILAGENEQFF.

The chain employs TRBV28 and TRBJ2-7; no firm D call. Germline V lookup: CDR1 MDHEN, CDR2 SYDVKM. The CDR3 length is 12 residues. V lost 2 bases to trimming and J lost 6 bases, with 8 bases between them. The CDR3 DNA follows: TGTGCCAGCAGTTTAGAGGTGGTCGAGCAGTACTTC. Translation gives CASSLEVVEQYF.

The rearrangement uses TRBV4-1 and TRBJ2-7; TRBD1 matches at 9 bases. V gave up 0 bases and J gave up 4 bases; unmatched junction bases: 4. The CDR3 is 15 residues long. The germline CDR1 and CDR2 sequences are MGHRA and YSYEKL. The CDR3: CASSQDVQGAYEQYF. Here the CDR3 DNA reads TGCGCCAGCAGCCAAGATGTACAGGGGGCGTACGAGCAGTACTTC.

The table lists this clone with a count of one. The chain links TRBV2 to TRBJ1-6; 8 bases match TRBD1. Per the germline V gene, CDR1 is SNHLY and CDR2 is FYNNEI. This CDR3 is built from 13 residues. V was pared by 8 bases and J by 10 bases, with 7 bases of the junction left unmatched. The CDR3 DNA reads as TGTGCCAGCCCTGGACAGGGACCGTCACCCCTCCACTTT. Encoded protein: CASPGQGPSPLHF.

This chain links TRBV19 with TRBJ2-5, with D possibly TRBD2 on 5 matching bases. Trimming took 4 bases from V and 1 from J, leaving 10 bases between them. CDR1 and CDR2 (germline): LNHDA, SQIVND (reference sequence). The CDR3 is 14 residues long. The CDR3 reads CASSTPRGQETQYF. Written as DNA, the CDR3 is TGTGCCAGTAGTACCCCTCGGGGCCAAGAGACCCAGTACTTC.

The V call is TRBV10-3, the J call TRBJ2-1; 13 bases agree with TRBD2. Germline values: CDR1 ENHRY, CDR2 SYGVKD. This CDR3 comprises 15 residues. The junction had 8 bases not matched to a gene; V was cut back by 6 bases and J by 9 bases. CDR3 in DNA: TGTGCCATCAGCCGTGGACTAGCGGGAGCGGGTGAGCAGTTCTTC. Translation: CAISRGLAGAGEQFF.

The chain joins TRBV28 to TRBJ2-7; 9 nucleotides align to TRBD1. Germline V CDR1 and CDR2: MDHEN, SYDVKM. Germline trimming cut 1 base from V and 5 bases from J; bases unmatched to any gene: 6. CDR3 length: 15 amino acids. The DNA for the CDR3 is TGTGCCAGCAGTTTATCCCACAGGGGGCGGAACGAGCAGTACTTC. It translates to CASSLSHRGRNEQYF.

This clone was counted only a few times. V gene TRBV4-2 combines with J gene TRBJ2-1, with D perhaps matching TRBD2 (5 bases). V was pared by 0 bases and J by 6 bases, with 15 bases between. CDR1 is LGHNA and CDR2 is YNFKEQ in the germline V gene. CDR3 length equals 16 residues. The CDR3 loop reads CASSQDPAQSGNEQFF. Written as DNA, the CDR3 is TGTGCCAGCAGCCAAGATCCGGCCCAGAGCGGCAATGAGCAGTTCTTC.

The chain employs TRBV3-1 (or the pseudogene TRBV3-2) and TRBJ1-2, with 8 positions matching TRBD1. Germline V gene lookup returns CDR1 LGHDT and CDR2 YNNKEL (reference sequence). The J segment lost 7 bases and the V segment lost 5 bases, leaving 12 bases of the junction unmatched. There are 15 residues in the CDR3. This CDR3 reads CASSERTGRSSGYTF. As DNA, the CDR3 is TGTGCCAGCAGCGAACGGACAGGGAGGTCATCTGGCTACACCTTC.